The source of this T cell receptor (beta chain) is a study of cytomegalovirus exposure and HLA in healthy donors. PCR was performed using 60 Vbeta and 13 Jbeta primers. TCRdb keeps only in-frame clones here, not all; method: immunoSEQ multiplex PCR. The table shows roughly 100,000 clones, with about three quarters occurring only once. This CDR3 contains 11 residues. Germline-derived CDR1 and CDR2 are DFQATT and SNEGSKA (reference sequence). Trimming removed 4 bases from V and 1 base from J, with 4 bases in between. Details on this clone: No antigen is known for it.

Whole-study findings and limits: Some V segments could not be told apart, so they were left out, TRBV6-2 and TRBV6-3 among them.

The origin of this receptor is a woman aged 40 to 55 in good health and CMV-seropositive. The chain combines TRBV20-1 with TRBJ1-1, with no clear D. Input material: PBMCs. The CDR3 loop reads CSANRNTEAFF. The CDR3 region has the DNA TGCAGTGCTAACAGGAACACTGAAGCTTTCTTT.